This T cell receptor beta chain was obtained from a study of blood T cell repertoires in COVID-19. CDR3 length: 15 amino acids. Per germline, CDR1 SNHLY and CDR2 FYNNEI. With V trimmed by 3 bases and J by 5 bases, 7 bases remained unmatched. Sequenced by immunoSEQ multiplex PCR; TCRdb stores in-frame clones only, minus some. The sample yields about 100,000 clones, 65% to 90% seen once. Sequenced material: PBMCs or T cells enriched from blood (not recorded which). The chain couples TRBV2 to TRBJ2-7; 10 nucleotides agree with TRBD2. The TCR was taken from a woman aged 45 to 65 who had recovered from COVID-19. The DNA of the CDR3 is TGTGCCAGCAGTGACGAACTAGCGGGGACGAACGAGCAGTACTTC. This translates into CASSDELAGTNEQYF.